This T cell receptor beta chain was sequenced in a study of OX40 agonist ivuxolimab in advanced cancers. The table came from immunoSEQ multiplex PCR; TCRdb's copy has only in-frame clones and leaves some out. The sample has about 140,000 clones, around nine tenths seen once. The CDR3 covers 11 residues. CDR1 and CDR2 from the germline V gene are LGHNT and FRNRAP. This clonotype was sampled from an adult with an advanced solid tumor such as melanoma, head and neck, liver or kidney cancer. This chain uses TRBV12-5 with TRBJ2-1; the D is unclear. This specimen was CD4+ or CD8+ T cells sorted from blood, taken in a trial of the OX40 agonist ivuxolimab. CDR3 in DNA: TGTGCGTCTACCTCCTACAATGAGCAGTTCTTC. Translated, it gives CASTSYNEQFF.